These 9 T cell receptor beta chains share one sample of origin, sequenced in a study of blood T cells in healthy people across ages. PCR was performed a second time for about 6 to 11 cycles using a sample-barcoded 5' primer and a J-beta primer mix. TCRdb reprocessed the 5' RACE reads with MiXCR, giving one entry per CDR3 protein. The table lists hundreds of thousands of distinct CDR3 sequences, about 30% of them singletons, with around 16% in the top ten. The sequencing sample was made of blood. The receptor source for this set is a woman aged 80 or over in good health.

The rearrangement links TRBV29-1 to TRBJ2-7, with D uncertain. The end of the DNA aligns better with TRBJ2-5, so the J call may be wrong. Germline CDR1 SQVTM, CDR2 ANQGSEA. The CDR3 length is 13 residues. The DNA for the CDR3 is TGCAGCGTCCTAAGAATACCCCAAGAGACCCAGTACTTC. It codes for CSVLRIPQETQYF.

V and J are TRBV19 and TRBJ1-5; weak D call: TRBD1 (6 bases). This CDR3 contains 15 residues. Germline assignment: CDR1 LNHDA and CDR2 SQIVND (reference sequence). Trimming removed 6 bases at V and 2 bases at J, with 14 bases between. The CDR3: CASRTGPPGNQPQHF. CDR3 nucleotide sequence: TGTGCCAGTAGGACAGGACCCCCAGGCAATCAGCCCCAGCATTTT.

There are many counts of this clonotype. The rearrangement links TRBV20-1 to TRBJ1-2; the D is unclear. Germline-derived CDR1 and CDR2 are DFQATT and SNEGSKA (reference sequence). Trimming removed 0 bases from V and 12 bases from J, with 14 bases in between. The CDR3 is made up of 12 amino acids. CDR3: CSARDINRGHTF. The CDR3 bases are TGCAGTGCTAGAGATATTAACAGAGGTCACACCTTC.

This clonotype was recorded many times. The V call is TRBV11-2, the J call TRBJ1-1; the D gene is possibly TRBD1 (5 bases). The V gene's germline CDR1 is SGHAT and CDR2 FQNNGV. The CDR3 sequence is 14 residues long. V was clipped by 4 bases and J by 1 base, with 10 bases between them. The CDR3: CASSSSTANTEAFF. The CDR3 DNA reads as TGTGCCAGCAGCTCCTCGACAGCGAACACTGAAGCTTTCTTT.

The V gene is TRBV6-1, the J gene TRBJ1-2; TRBD1 is a possible D gene (5 bases). CDR3 length: 13 amino acids. V lost 5 bases to trimming and J lost 9 bases, with 16 bases between them. Germline CDR1 reads MNHNS; CDR2 reads SASEGT. The CDR3 nucleotides read TGTGCCAGCAGTCAAGGACATCCTCTTAGCTACACCTTC. Translating gives CASSQGHPLSYTF.

The V call is TRBV7-9, the J call TRBJ2-7, with D possibly matching TRBD1 (6 bases). Trimming stripped 10 bases from V and 1 base from J, with 17 bases between. The CDR3 is 14 amino acids. The V gene's germline CDR1 is SEHNR and CDR2 FQNEAQ (reference sequence). The CDR3: CAIQPRTESYEQYF. Written as DNA, the CDR3 is TGTGCCATCCAGCCTCGGACAGAGTCCTACGAGCAGTACTTC.

As for this clonotype: One end of the junction varies from germline; a read error may be responsible. The CDR3 loop is CASSWLGAMNPEAFF. The CDR3 DNA reads TGTGCCAGCAGCTGGTTGGGAGCTATGAACCCTGAAGCTTTCTTT. This chain uses TRBV5-6 with TRBJ1-1; D gene ambiguous. Germline lookup yields CDR1 SGHDT and CDR2 YYEEEE. This CDR3 has 15 amino acids.

This clonotype was seen many times. The rearrangement joins TRBV4-1 to TRBJ1-6; possibly TRBD1 for D (6 bases). The CDR3 is made up of 16 amino acids. V was clipped by 1 base and J by 7 bases, with 14 bases between them. Germline V gives CDR1 MGHRA, CDR2 YSYEKL. The CDR3 here is CASSQGLGGANSPLHF. The DNA of the CDR3 is TGCGCCAGCAGCCAAGGCCTGGGGGGGGCCAATTCACCCCTCCACTTT.

This clonotype occurred a few times. This chain uses TRBV7-2 with TRBJ2-3, with 8 bases lining up with TRBD2. Germline CDR1 reads SGHTA; CDR2 reads FQGNSA. V lost 5 bases, J lost 6 bases, and 7 bases stayed unmatched. The CDR3 is made up of 14 amino acids. The CDR3 reads CASSPPGGADTQYF. Written as DNA, the CDR3 is TGTGCCAGCAGCCCTCCCGGGGGGGCGGATACGCAGTATTTT.